The 21 T cell receptor beta chains below come from one sample, sequenced in a study of blood T cell repertoires in COVID-19. Here immunoSEQ multiplex PCR was the method, and the copy in TCRdb shows in-frame clones only, minus some. The data show approximately 100,000 clones, 80% to 90% seen once. Sequenced material: peripheral blood. All receptors derive from a human donor with COVID-19, enrolled during active disease. The donor label of this sample is uncertain.

This sequence joins TRBV10-3 and TRBJ2-5; a weak D match, TRBD2 (6 bases). This CDR3 spans 13 amino acids. The V gene lost 4 bases and the J gene lost 4 bases, with 10 bases spanning the gap. Per the germline V gene, CDR1 is ENHRY and CDR2 is SYGVKD. The CDR3 reads CAISGGLRETQYF. The CDR3 nucleotides are TGTGCCATCAGTGGGGGACTCAGAGAGACCCAGTACTTC.

The J gene is TRBJ2-1, the V gene TRBV7-8; unclear D gene. Germline assignment: CDR1 SGHVS and CDR2 FQNEAQ. This CDR3 region has 15 residues. Trimming shortened V by 5 bases and J by 5 bases, and 16 bases separated the two germline ends. CDR3 protein: CASSTRFDRDNEQFF. The CDR3 bases are TGTGCCAGCAGCACCCGATTCGACCGGGACAATGAGCAGTTCTTC.

This chain links TRBV7-2 with TRBJ1-3; D is unclear. Trimming left V 1 base short and J 3 bases short, with 13 bases between. This CDR3 spans 16 amino acids. Germline V lookup: CDR1 SGHTA, CDR2 FQGNSA. The CDR3 sequence is CASSLVNGLGGNTIYF. CDR3 in DNA: TGTGCCAGCAGCTTAGTCAACGGTCTTGGTGGAAACACCATATATTTT. The variable domain in full, completed from reference TRBV7-2 and TRBJ1-3, reads GAGVSQSPSNKVTEKGKDVELRCDPISGHTALYWYRQSLGQGLEFLIYFQGNSAPDKSGLPSDRFSAERTGGSVSTLTIQRTQQEDSAVYLCASSLVNGLGGNTIYFGEGSWLTVV.

The chain employs TRBV6-5 and TRBJ2-7, with 7 bases lining up with TRBD1. This CDR3 contains 15 residues. The V segment lost 6 bases and the J segment 6 bases; nucleotides outside the gene matches: 14. Per the germline V gene, CDR1 is MNHEY and CDR2 is SVGAGI. The CDR3 bases are TGTGCCAGCAGCCAGAGAGCAGGGGGTCTTTCCGAGCAGTACTTC. Protein product: CASSQRAGGLSEQYF.

This chain connects TRBV6-5 to TRBJ2-2; TRBD1 aligns across 8 bases. In germline, CDR1 is MNHEY, CDR2 SVGAGI. This CDR3 contains 15 residues. V lost 5 bases and J lost 4; bases outside the gene matches: 6. CDR3: CASSQGAQGTGELFF. For the CDR3, the DNA is TGTGCCAGCAGTCAGGGGGCGCAAGGCACCGGGGAGCTGTTTTTT.

This chain joins TRBV2 and TRBJ1-3; the match to TRBD1 covers 7 bases. The V gene's germline CDR1 is SNHLY and CDR2 FYNNEI. Germline trimming cut 8 bases from V and 0 bases from J; bases unmatched to any gene: 7. The CDR3 is made up of 15 amino acids. The CDR3 region is CASGEDRVSGNTIYF. CDR3 coding DNA: TGTGCCAGCGGGGAAGACAGGGTCTCTGGAAACACCATATATTTT.

The chain uses TRBV19 and TRBJ1-1; D perhaps matches TRBD1 (5 bases). Germline CDR1 LNHDA, CDR2 SQIVND (reference sequence). Trimming cost V 6 bases and J 1 base, with 9 bases left between them. This CDR3 comprises 13 residues. The CDR3 sequence: CASSWGRNTEAFF. As DNA, the CDR3 is TGTGCCAGTAGCTGGGGCAGGAACACTGAAGCTTTCTTT.

This clone was seen just once. V and J are TRBV10-3 and TRBJ2-5; TRBD2 is a possible D gene (6 bases). This CDR3 is built from 15 residues. Germline V gene lookup returns CDR1 ENHRY and CDR2 SYGVKD. The V gene lost 0 bases and the J gene lost 1 base, with 9 bases spanning the gap. CDR3 sequence: CAISESEGGQETQYF. In DNA, the CDR3 is TGTGCCATCAGTGAGTCTGAGGGAGGCCAAGAGACCCAGTACTTC.

This chain links TRBV20-1 with TRBJ2-3, with D tentatively TRBD1 (6 bases). The V gene's germline CDR1 is DFQATT and CDR2 SNEGSKA (reference sequence). The length of the CDR3 is 15 residues. V lost 3 bases, J lost 2 bases, and 15 bases lay in between. The CDR3 here is CSASFGDKPTDTQYF. CDR3 in DNA: TGCAGTGCTAGTTTCGGGGACAAGCCCACAGATACGCAGTATTTT.

V usage is TRBV6-5 and J usage is TRBJ1-5; no clear D. The CDR3 loop spans 13 amino acids. Germline values: CDR1 MNHEY, CDR2 SVGAGI. The V gene lost 2 bases and the J gene lost 4 bases, with 6 bases spanning the gap. CDR3 bases: TGTGCCAGCAGTTACGCCCGGAATCAGCCCCAGCATTTT. Amino acid sequence: CASSYARNQPQHF.

J is TRBJ2-1 and V is TRBV11-2, with 9 bases lining up with TRBD2. The ends lost 5 bases at V and 5 bases at J; junction bases unmatched: 10. Germline V lookup: CDR1 SGHAT, CDR2 FQNNGV. This CDR3 has 16 residues. This CDR3 reads CASSEQASGNNNEQFF. CDR3 DNA sequence: TGTGCCAGCAGCGAACAGGCTAGCGGGAACAACAATGAGCAGTTCTTC.

The V call is TRBV5-4, the J call TRBJ2-7; D possibly corresponds to TRBD1 (5 bases). Germline CDR1 and CDR2: SGHNT and YYREEE (reference sequence). The CDR3 length is 13 residues. Trimming stripped 0 bases from V and 7 bases from J, with 11 bases between. The CDR3 loop reads CASSLDGAREQYF. Written as DNA, the CDR3 is TGTGCCAGCAGCTTGGATGGGGCCAGGGAGCAGTACTTC. Combining the CDR3 with reference TRBV5-4 and TRBJ2-7 gives the whole variable domain ETGVTQSPTHLIKTRGQQVTLRCSSQSGHNTVSWYQQALGQGPQFIFQYYREEENGRGNFPPRFSGLQFPNYSSELNVNALELDDSALYLCASSLDGAREQYFGPGTRLTVT.

Here the CDR3 reads CASSEEDRGIGNQPQHF. In DNA form, the CDR3 reads TGTGCCAGCAGTGAAGAAGACAGGGGTATTGGCAATCAGCCCCAGCATTTT. The chain couples TRBV6-1 to TRBJ1-5, with 8 bases that match TRBD1. The CDR3 is made up of 17 amino acids. V lost 1 base to trimming and J lost 2 bases; unmatched junction nucleotides: 7. The germline V gene has CDR1 MNHNS and CDR2 SASEGT.

This clone came up a few times. The chain is built from TRBV2 and TRBJ1-1; D is possibly TRBD1 (5 bases). Germline V gene lookup returns CDR1 SNHLY and CDR2 FYNNEI. This CDR3 comprises 12 residues. Trimming removed 4 bases from V and 7 bases from J, with 10 bases in between. The DNA for the CDR3 is TGTGCCAGCAGTGCAGTCACAGGTGAAGCTTTCTTT. Translation gives CASSAVTGEAFF.

The chain couples TRBV3-1 (or the pseudogene TRBV3-2) to TRBJ2-3, with D maybe TRBD1 (6 bases). The CDR3 totals 15 residues. Per germline, CDR1 LGHDT and CDR2 YNNKEL (reference sequence). The germline V and J ends were trimmed by 4 bases and 2 bases, with 13 bases remaining between them. The CDR3 DNA follows: TGTGCCAGCAGCCTGCAACAGGGAATCACAGATACGCAGTATTTT. This codes for CASSLQQGITDTQYF.

This sequence joins TRBV29-1 and TRBJ1-5; 9 nucleotides match TRBD1. The CDR3 has 15 amino acids. With V trimmed by 4 bases and J by 5 bases, 9 bases remained unmatched. Germline V gene data show CDR1 as SQVTM and CDR2 as ANQGSEA. CDR3 bases: TGCAGCGTTGCTACAGGGGGCGCCTTGCATCAGCCCCAGCATTTT. Translating it yields CSVATGGALHQPQHF. Variable domain in full (rest from reference TRBV29-1 and TRBJ1-5): SAVISQKPSRDICQRGTSLTIQCQVDSQVTMMFWYRQQPGQSLTLIATANQGSEATYESGFVIDKFPISRPNLTFSTLTVSNMSPEDSSIYLCSVATGGALHQPQHFGDGTRLSIL.

J is TRBJ1-4 and V is TRBV3-1 (or the pseudogene TRBV3-2), with unresolved D. CDR3 length: 16 residues. Germline-derived CDR1 and CDR2 are LGHDT and YNNKEL (reference sequence). Trimming removed 1 base at V and 0 bases at J, with 9 bases between. The CDR3 spells CASSQGRVATNEKLFF. The CDR3 DNA reads TGTGCCAGCAGCCAAGGCCGGGTCGCAACTAATGAAAAACTGTTTTTT.

The genes are TRBV11-2 and TRBJ1-2; D not certain. Per the germline V gene, CDR1 is SGHAT and CDR2 is FQNNGV. With 6 bases removed from V and 6 bases from J, the gap between germline ends came to 14 bases. The CDR3 length is 13 residues. CDR3 nucleotides: TGTGCCAGCAGGCCGGGTCTTGATAATGGCTACACCTTC. It is translated as CASRPGLDNGYTF.

This chain connects TRBV4-1 to TRBJ2-3; 11 nucleotides match TRBD1. The CDR3 is 17 amino acids. The V segment lost 3 bases and the J segment 3 bases; nucleotides outside the gene matches: 8. Germline V gene sequence: CDR1 MGHRA, CDR2 YSYEKL. This chain's CDR3 is CASSQVQGQGVTDTQYF. The CDR3 DNA follows: TGCGCCAGCAGCCAGGTTCAGGGACAGGGGGTTACAGATACGCAGTATTTT.

Worth noting for this clone: This specimen includes other DNA sequences encoding the same CDR3. V usage is TRBV27 and J usage is TRBJ1-2, with D possibly TRBD1 on 6 matching bases. CDR1 is MNHEY and CDR2 is SMNVEV in the germline V gene (reference sequence). Deletions cut 2 bases from V and 8 bases from J, with 9 bases between. The CDR3 totals 12 residues. CDR3 in DNA: TGTGCCAGCAGTTTACAGGGGTACGGCTACACCTTC. Translating it yields CASSLQGYGYTF.

This clone appeared once. This chain joins TRBV10-3 and TRBJ1-5, with 7 bases matching TRBD1. Germline lookup yields CDR1 ENHRY and CDR2 SYGVKD. Losses at the gene ends were 4 bases for V and 0 bases for J; bases not matched to a gene: 9. The CDR3 consists of 17 residues. The CDR3 coding sequence is TGTGCCATCAGTGTTGGGTCCGGGACAGATAGCAATCAGCCCCAGCATTTT. It codes for CAISVGSGTDSNQPQHF.